This T cell receptor (beta chain) stems from a study of blood T cells in healthy people across ages. Study-level points and caveats: Not knowing donor CMV status may have confounded expanded clonotype changes.

Using a J-beta primer mix together with a sample-barcoded 5' primer, a second PCR was run for roughly 7 to 11 cycles. TCRdb recomputed calls from the 5' RACE reads with MiXCR, one row per CDR3 protein. The sample yields more than 800,000 distinct CDR3 sequences, 35% to 50% seen once. As regards this clonotype: Its target is not known.

Germline-derived CDR1 and CDR2 are DFQATT and SNEGSKA (reference sequence). The CDR3 totals 13 residues. Trimming took 0 bases from V and 7 from J, leaving 12 bases between them. The sequence was collected from a woman aged 55 to 70 in good health. The J gene is TRBJ1-2, the V gene TRBV20-1; weak D call: TRBD1 (6 bases). Material: blood. CDR3 loop: CSARDSGGTGYTF. CDR3 DNA: TGCAGTGCTAGAGATAGTGGGGGCACTGGCTACACCTTC.